This section outlines one T cell receptor beta chain sequence together with its context. The CDR3 runs 16 residues. With 0 bases removed from V and 7 bases from J, the gap between germline ends came to 20 bases. The V gene's germline CDR1 is SGHDT and CDR2 YYEEEE. The entry originates in a study of blood T cell repertoires in COVID-19. Study-wide background: Acute and convalescent COVID-19 specimens originated in the United States, Italy and Spain. Nucleic acid was either cDNA or gDNA, and it came from T cells, B-cell-depleted T cells, or PBMCs.

Authors' analysis steps: Reference gene primer amplification in the assay estimated nucleated cell counts. The protocol was immunoSEQ multiplex PCR, while the TCRdb copy is restricted to in-frame clones and leaves out a portion. The V and J calls and clone size are taken from that table; D and trimming were inferred from the DNA. Seen here are roughly 260,000 clones, about 87% observed once, and the top ten hold roughly 4%. Sequencing was carried out using peripheral blood. V gene TRBV5-6 combines with J gene TRBJ2-7, with D possibly matching TRBD1 (6 bases). This sequence originates from a man between 60 and 70 years old who had recovered from COVID-19. The CDR3 is CASSLGSATRRGEQYF. CDR3 bases: TGTGCCAGCAGCTTGGGTTCAGCCACGAGAAGGGGGGAGCAGTACTTC.